The T cell receptor (beta chain) described here comes from a study of T cell clonotyping in hematopoietic cell transplantation. Findings and caveats of the study: At the given depth, recipient repertoires were over 95% de novo clonotypes.

The CDR3 covers 13 residues. The germline V gene has CDR1 LNHDA and CDR2 SQIVND (reference sequence). V was cut by 4 bases and J by 8 bases, with 11 bases left in between. Worth noting for this clone: Antigen: not known.

Data came from immunoSEQ multiplex PCR; TCRdb stores just in-frame clones and leaves some out. The sample lists around 14,000 clones, 85% to 90% occurring once. The sample consisted of PBMCs, taken 100 days after allogeneic stem cell transplant. The sequence was collected from a male patient aged 45-60 years who had an allogeneic stem cell transplant from an unrelated donor, so T cells may come from the graft donor. Some clones in this sample may be carry-over from other donors' samples. The chain joins TRBV19 to TRBJ1-4, with D possibly being TRBD1 (5 bases). CDR3 sequence: CASSTGLIEKLFF. In DNA, the CDR3 is TGTGCCAGTAGTACAGGGCTAATCGAAAAACTGTTTTTT.